The following is a T cell receptor (beta chain) sequence with its context. This specimen comes from a study of T-cell reconstitution after alpha-beta-depleted transplantation in children. Preparation of the TCRbeta library used unique molecular identifiers. TCRdb redid the calling of the PCR reads with MiXCR, one entry per CDR3 protein. The sample shows some 390,000 distinct CDR3 sequences, around 20% of them seen only once. Specimen: PBMCs from the stem cell graft donor, collected from the stem cell graft. This TCR was sampled from a human donor who donated a stem cell graft to a child with acute myeloid leukemia.

The CDR3 loop reads CACSPSGQPQHF. The CDR3 nucleotides read TGTGCCTGCTCGCCTTCGGGTCAGCCCCAGCATTTT. The gene calls are TRBV2 and TRBJ1-5, with D unclear. Trimming shortened V by 11 bases and J by 6 bases, and 14 bases separated the two germline ends. The germline CDR1 and CDR2 sequences are SNHLY and FYNNEI. The CDR3 sequence is 12 residues long. The complete variable domain, with remaining parts taken from reference TRBV2 and TRBJ1-5, reads EPEVTQTPSHQVTQMGQEVILRCVPISNHLYFYWYRQILGQKVEFLVSFYNNEISEKSEIFDDQFSVERPDGSNFTLKIRSTKLEDSAMYFCACSPSGQPQHFGDGTRLSIL.